These T cell receptor beta chains were read from a single sample in a study of blood T cell repertoires in COVID-19. The assay was immunoSEQ multiplex PCR, and TCRdb's table has in-frame clones only and misses some. Here the sample spans 390,000 or so clones, 75% to 90% being singletons. The sample comprised PBMCs or T cells enriched from blood (not recorded which). These receptors were obtained from a man between 18 and 29 years old who had recovered from COVID-19. Both conserved end residues are part of each CDR3. D genes are given only for firm matches. Size is omitted from some rows. Given values are once, few, many or a class for expanded clones.

J: TRBJ2-2
V: TRBV9
D: TRBD1
size: once
CDR3: CASSAEGQGSGELFF
DNA: TGTGCCAGCAGCGCCGAGGGACAGGGGTCCGGGGAGCTGTTTTTT

J: TRBJ1-5
V: TRBV19
D: .
size: .
CDR3: CASIIGGTSNQPQHF
DNA: TGTGCCAGTATCATAGGTGGGACAAGCAATCAGCCCCAGCATTTT

J: TRBJ2-1
V: TRBV7-6
D: .
size: once
CDR3: CASSLEESGLYNEQFF
DNA: TGTGCCAGCAGCTTAGAAGAAAGCGGGCTCTACAATGAGCAGTTCTTC

J: TRBJ2-7
V: TRBV3-1/TRBV3-2
D: .
size: .
CDR3: CASSQADRPYEQYF
DNA: TGTGCCAGCAGCCAAGCAGACAGGCCCTACGAGCAGTACTTC

J: TRBJ1-5
V: TRBV28
D: .
size: .
CDR3: CASTTGVGNQPQHF
DNA: TGTGCCAGCACGACAGGTGTCGGCAATCAGCCCCAGCATTTT

J: TRBJ1-1
V: TRBV19
D: .
size: .
CDR3: CATSQGMGNTEAFF
DNA: TGTGCCACCTCACAGGGTATGGGGAACACTGAAGCTTTCTTT

J: TRBJ2-5
V: TRBV7-6
D: TRBD1
size: .
CDR3: CASSLAPQGAPPQETQYF
DNA: TGTGCCAGCAGCTTAGCTCCTCAGGGGGCGCCCCCTCAAGAGACCCAGTACTTC

J: TRBJ1-6
V: TRBV27
D: .
size: once
CDR3: CASSPAVNSPLHF
DNA: TGTGCCAGCAGTCCCGCAGTGAATTCACCCCTCCACTTT

J: TRBJ2-5
V: TRBV5-1
D: .
size: .
CDR3: CASSLGPGETQYF
DNA: TGCGCCAGCAGCTTGGGGCCGGGGGAGACCCAGTACTTC

J: TRBJ2-1
V: TRBV9
D: TRBD2
size: .
CDR3: CASSVMASGNNEQFF
DNA: TGTGCCAGCAGCGTAATGGCTAGCGGGAACAATGAGCAGTTCTTC

J: TRBJ1-5
V: TRBV7-8
D: TRBD1
size: .
CDR3: CASSLAGTGVQPQHF
DNA: TGTGCCAGCAGCTTAGCCGGGACAGGGGTTCAGCCCCAGCATTTT

J: TRBJ2-3
V: TRBV28
D: .
size: .
CDR3: CASSDFDNMRSSSALDTQYF
DNA: TGTGCCAGCAGCGACTTTGATAACATGAGGAGCTCCTCAGCTTTAGATACGCAGTATTTT

J: TRBJ2-1
V: TRBV7-9
D: TRBD2
size: .
CDR3: CASTPLAGNYNEQFF
DNA: TGTGCCAGCACACCCCTAGCGGGGAATTACAATGAGCAGTTCTTC

J: TRBJ2-5
V: TRBV5-5
D: TRBD1
size: once
CDR3: CASSRDRGPETQYF
DNA: TGTGCCAGCAGCCGGGACAGGGGGCCGGAGACCCAGTACTTC

J: TRBJ1-2
V: TRBV15
D: .
size: .
CDR3: CATSRDLREKYGYTF
DNA: TGTGCCACCAGCAGAGATTTGAGGGAAAAATATGGCTACACCTTC

J: TRBJ1-2
V: TRBV7-9
D: TRBD1
size: .
CDR3: CASGTGLYYGYTF
DNA: TGTGCCAGCGGGACAGGGTTGTACTATGGCTACACCTTC

J: TRBJ1-2
V: TRBV13
D: TRBD1
size: .
CDR3: CASSIGGGNGYTF
DNA: TGTGCCAGCAGCATAGGGGGCGGGAATGGCTACACCTTC

J: TRBJ2-1
V: TRBV5-1
D: TRBD2
size: once
CDR3: CASSLGSGGGWDEQFF
DNA: TGCGCCAGCAGCTTGGGATCGGGCGGGGGTTGGGATGAGCAGTTCTTC

J: TRBJ1-5
V: TRBV4-1
D: .
size: .
CDR3: CASTPGVVDQPQHF
DNA: TGCGCCAGCACCCCGGGGGTGGTGGATCAGCCCCAGCATTTT

J: TRBJ2-1
V: TRBV9
D: TRBD2
size: .
CDR3: CASSVSGLVEGEQFF
DNA: TGTGCCAGCAGCGTCTCGGGACTAGTGGAGGGTGAGCAGTTCTTC

J: TRBJ1-2
V: TRBV12-3/TRBV12-4
D: TRBD1
size: .
CDR3: CASSSGGQGYTF
DNA: TGTGCCAGCAGTTCAGGGGGTCAGGGCTACACCTTC

J: TRBJ2-5
V: TRBV11-1
D: .
size: .
CDR3: CASSPVRDNQETQYF
DNA: TGTGCCAGCAGCCCGGTGAGGGACAACCAAGAGACCCAGTACTTC

J: TRBJ1-1
V: TRBV28
D: TRBD1
size: .
CDR3: CASLTRDRGQNTEAFF
DNA: TGTGCCAGCCTTACCCGGGACAGGGGTCAGAACACTGAAGCTTTCTTT

J: TRBJ2-7
V: TRBV14
D: TRBD2
size: .
CDR3: CASSQGLAGEQYF
DNA: TGTGCCAGCAGCCAGGGACTAGCAGGAGAGCAGTACTTC

J: TRBJ2-6
V: TRBV19
D: TRBD1
size: once
CDR3: CASRGQGTVSGANVLTF
DNA: TGTGCCAGTCGGGGACAGGGGACGGTCTCTGGGGCCAACGTCCTGACTTTC

J: TRBJ2-7
V: TRBV7-2
D: TRBD1
size: .
CDR3: CASSPQGTGSYEQYF
DNA: TGTGCCAGCAGCCCCCAGGGGACAGGATCCTACGAGCAGTACTTC

J: TRBJ1-1
V: TRBV18
D: TRBD1
size: .
CDR3: CASSPLTGNTEAFF
DNA: TGTGCCAGCTCACCTCTGACAGGGAATACTGAAGCTTTCTTT

J: TRBJ1-2
V: TRBV10-3
D: TRBD1
size: .
CDR3: CAIRGGTGFYGYTF
DNA: TGTGCCATCAGGGGAGGGACAGGGTTCTATGGCTACACCTTC

J: TRBJ2-2
V: TRBV15
D: TRBD2
size: .
CDR3: CATSRGLADTANTGELFF
DNA: TGTGCCACCAGCAGAGGACTAGCAGATACCGCGAACACCGGGGAGCTGTTTTTT

J: TRBJ2-5
V: TRBV2
D: .
size: .
CDR3: CASSAETGQETQYF
DNA: TGTGCCAGCAGTGCCGAGACAGGCCAAGAGACCCAGTACTTC

J: TRBJ2-2
V: TRBV18
D: .
size: .
CDR3: CASSPQRLRTGELFF
DNA: TGTGCCAGCTCACCCCAGCGGTTACGCACCGGGGAGCTGTTTTTT

J: TRBJ2-5
V: TRBV4-3
D: .
size: once
CDR3: CASSQDTTTFLGSAAETQYF
DNA: TGCGCCAGCAGCCAAGATACCACCACCTTCTTAGGGTCAGCGGCGGAGACCCAGTACTTC

J: TRBJ2-7
V: TRBV18
D: TRBD1
size: .
CDR3: CASSPLPQGASEQYF
DNA: TGTGCCAGCTCACCTTTACCTCAGGGGGCGTCCGAGCAGTACTTC

J: TRBJ1-1
V: TRBV15
D: .
size: .
CDR3: CATSRGWGGGEAFF
DNA: TGTGCCACCAGCAGAGGCTGGGGTGGGGGGGAAGCTTTCTTT

J: TRBJ2-7
V: TRBV28
D: TRBD2
size: .
CDR3: CASSTQRGGRDGLAAYRNLYEQYF
DNA: TGTGCCAGCAGTACTCAACGGGGGGGGCGCGACGGACTAGCGGCATATAGAAACCTCTACGAGCAGTACTTC

J: TRBJ1-3
V: TRBV7-9
D: .
size: .
CDR3: CASSQTRTATSGNTIYF
DNA: TGTGCCAGCAGCCAAACCCGGACAGCGACCTCTGGAAACACCATATATTTT

J: TRBJ2-7
V: TRBV10-3
D: TRBD1
size: .
CDR3: CAIRGTGDKEQYF
DNA: TGTGCCATCAGAGGGACAGGGGATAAAGAGCAGTACTTC

J: TRBJ1-6
V: TRBV9
D: .
size: once
CDR3: CASSESMESPLHF
DNA: TGTGCCAGCAGCGAATCGATGGAGTCACCCCTCCACTTT

J: TRBJ2-7
V: TRBV27
D: TRBD1
size: .
CDR3: CASRTGGGEQYF
DNA: TGTGCCAGCAGGACAGGGGGCGGCGAGCAGTACTTC

J: TRBJ2-7
V: TRBV7-2
D: TRBD2
size: .
CDR3: CASSLLAALAGGTYEQYF
DNA: TGTGCCAGCAGCTTACTAGCCGCACTAGCGGGGGGAACCTACGAGCAGTACTTC

J: TRBJ1-3
V: TRBV19
D: .
size: .
CDR3: CASSIGGDTIYF
DNA: TGTGCCAGTAGTATTGGCGGGGACACCATATATTTT

J: TRBJ2-2
V: TRBV4-2
D: TRBD2
size: .
CDR3: CASSHLTSGGADGELFF
DNA: TGTGCCAGCAGCCACCTGACTAGCGGGGGTGCTGACGGGGAGCTGTTTTTT

J: TRBJ2-1
V: TRBV5-6
D: TRBD2
size: many
CDR3: CASSVTSGRPFNEQFF
DNA: TGTGCCAGCAGCGTGACTAGCGGGAGGCCCTTTAATGAGCAGTTCTTC

J: TRBJ2-1
V: TRBV4-1
D: .
size: .
CDR3: CASSQVPQAYNEQFF
DNA: TGCGCCAGCAGCCAAGTCCCCCAGGCTTACAATGAGCAGTTCTTC

J: TRBJ2-5
V: TRBV6-6
D: TRBD2
size: .
CDR3: CASSRSSGGGPGETQYF
DNA: TGTGCCAGCAGTCGATCTAGTGGGGGAGGGCCTGGAGAGACCCAGTACTTC

J: TRBJ1-1
V: TRBV30
D: .
size: .
CDR3: CAWSRRTQAFF
DNA: TGTGCCTGGAGTCGGAGGACCCAAGCTTTCTTT

J: TRBJ1-1
V: TRBV10-3
D: TRBD1
size: .
CDR3: CAISESRGRRHAEAFF
DNA: TGTGCCATCAGTGAGTCCAGGGGGCGGAGGCACGCCGAAGCTTTCTTT

J: TRBJ1-1
V: TRBV19
D: .
size: .
CDR3: CASSPGVGTEAFF
DNA: TGTGCCAGTAGTCCAGGGGTTGGGACTGAAGCTTTCTTT

J: TRBJ1-1
V: TRBV11-2
D: TRBD1
size: once
CDR3: CASSGTANTEAFF
DNA: TGTGCCAGCAGCGGGACAGCAAACACTGAAGCTTTCTTT

J: TRBJ2-7
V: TRBV28
D: TRBD2
size: .
CDR3: CASSPAGGPAYEQYF
DNA: TGTGCCAGCAGTCCTGCGGGGGGGCCCGCCTACGAGCAGTACTTC